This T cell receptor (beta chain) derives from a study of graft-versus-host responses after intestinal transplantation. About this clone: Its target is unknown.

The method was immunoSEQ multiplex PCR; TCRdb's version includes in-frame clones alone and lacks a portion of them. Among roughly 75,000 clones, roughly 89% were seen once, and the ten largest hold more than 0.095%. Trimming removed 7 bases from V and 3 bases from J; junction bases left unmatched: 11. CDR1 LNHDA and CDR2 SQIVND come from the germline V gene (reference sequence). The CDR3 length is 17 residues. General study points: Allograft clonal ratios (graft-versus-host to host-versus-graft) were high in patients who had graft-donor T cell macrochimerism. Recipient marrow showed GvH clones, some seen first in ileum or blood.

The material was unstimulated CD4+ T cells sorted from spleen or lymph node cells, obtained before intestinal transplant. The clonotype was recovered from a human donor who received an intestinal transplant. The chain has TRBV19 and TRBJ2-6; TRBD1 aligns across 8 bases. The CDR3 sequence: CASTRGQGSGGANVLTF. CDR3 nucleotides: TGTGCCAGTACTCGAGGACAGGGAAGTGGTGGGGCCAACGTCCTGACTTTC.